This TCR beta chain is from a study of cytomegalovirus exposure and HLA in healthy donors. Study as a whole: Of a few hundred genotyped donors, more than 65% grouped in the Caucasian-associated ancestry cluster. Study observations and caveats: TCR association rates varied by HLA locus in a later analysis, with DRB1 highest and HLA-C lowest. More clonal expansion characterized HLA-associated TCR beta chains than equally common others in a later analysis.

Notes on this clone: The antigen is undetermined.

J was trimmed by 5 bases and V by 4 bases; bases with no gene match: 5. Germline CDR1 reads SGHAT; CDR2 reads FQNNGV. The CDR3 is 16 amino acids. Primers for the PCR totalled 60 Vbeta and 13 Jbeta. Here immunoSEQ multiplex PCR was the method, and the copy in TCRdb shows in-frame clones only, minus some. The sample lists about 83,000 clones; 60% to 85% were seen once. Sequences were obtained from PBMCs. This receptor was obtained from a man between 18 and 35 years old in good health and CMV-seropositive. This sequence joins TRBV11-2 and TRBJ2-1; TRBD2 aligns across 13 bases. The CDR3: CASSSWTSGSHNEQFF. CDR3 DNA: TGTGCCAGCAGCTCCTGGACTAGCGGGAGCCACAATGAGCAGTTCTTC.